The present T cell receptor beta chain was sequenced within a study of T-cell memory formation after mild COVID-19. About the research overall: There were largely donor-specific TCR clusters.

Study-level findings and limits: Largely, contracting CD4+ clones fell within CM and EM, and contracting CD8+ clones within EMRA.

This clonotype has just a few counts. Its antigen is unidentified. From the 5' RACE reads, TCRdb called clonotypes with MiXCR, one entry per CDR3 protein. The sample has around 320,000 distinct CDR3 sequences, roughly a fifth seen once. The V and J ends lost 2 bases and 3 bases respectively, with 2 bases between them. The CDR3 sequence is 12 residues long. Germline loops: CDR1 SGHDT, CDR2 YYEEEE. This receptor was taken from a man younger than 35 who had mild COVID-19 (a few samples of this study predate the infection). Cell type and time point are not known. The sample taken for sequencing was PBMCs or a T cell subset sorted from them (not recorded which). The chain couples TRBV5-6 to TRBJ1-4; D gene ambiguous. The CDR3 bases are TGTGCCAGCAGCTTTTCTAATGAAAAACTGTTTTTT. Its translation: CASSFSNEKLFF.